The 15 T cell receptor beta chains below were found in one sample sequenced in a study of blood T cell repertoires in COVID-19. Measured with immunoSEQ multiplex PCR; TCRdb has only the in-frame clones, and not every one. The sample yields roughly 140,000 clones, about 87% seen once. Material: PBMCs or T cells enriched from blood (not recorded which). These receptor sequences come from a man aged 50 or older in a cohort exposed to, infected with or recovered from COVID-19 (not recorded which).

The gene calls are TRBV5-1 and TRBJ1-1; D is uncertain. This CDR3 has 11 residues. Trimming took 5 bases from V and 5 from J, leaving 7 bases between them. The V gene's germline CDR1 is SGHRS and CDR2 YFSETQ. The CDR3 loop is CASRMETEAFF. In DNA form, the CDR3 reads TGCGCCAGCAGGATGGAGACTGAAGCTTTCTTT.

The chain has TRBV27 and TRBJ2-7, with D unresolved. This CDR3 region has 14 residues. The V gene's germline CDR1 is MNHEY and CDR2 SMNVEV (reference sequence). Trimming stripped 4 bases from V and 0 bases from J, with 10 bases between. DNA for the CDR3: TGTGCCAGCAGTTCCCCCTATAGCTCCTACGAGCAGTACTTC. It codes for CASSSPYSSYEQYF.

The rearrangement links TRBV6-2 or TRBV6-3 to TRBJ1-2, with TRBD1 identical over 10 bases. The CDR3 is 13 amino acids. Germline trimming cut 4 bases from V and 6 bases from J; bases unmatched to any gene: 2. Germline V gene lookup returns CDR1 MNHEY and CDR2 SVGEGT. The DNA for the CDR3 is TGTGCCAGCAGTTCCGGGACAGGGGATGGCTACACCTTC. Residues: CASSSGTGDGYTF.

The chain employs TRBV5-6 and TRBJ1-6; unclear D gene. The CDR3 covers 12 residues. V lost 5 bases to trimming and J lost 4 bases, with 4 bases between them. Germline lookup yields CDR1 SGHDT and CDR2 YYEEEE. The CDR3 sequence is CASSPYNSPLHF. CDR3 nucleotide sequence: TGTGCCAGCAGTCCGTATAATTCACCCCTCCACTTT.

The rearrangement links TRBV6-5 to TRBJ1-5; 8 nucleotides agree with TRBD1. J was trimmed by 6 bases and V by 11 bases; bases with no gene match: 12. The CDR3 has 14 residues. Per the germline V gene, CDR1 is MNHEY and CDR2 is SVGAGI. DNA for the CDR3: TGTGCCGGTTCCGGGACAGGAATGGGTCAGCCCCAGCATTTT. This gives the protein CAGSGTGMGQPQHF.

Turning to this clone: Its ends do not fully match the called genes, so a read error is possible. The rearrangement joins TRBV9 to TRBJ1-2; 8 bases are shared with TRBD1. The CDR3 length is 14 residues. Looked up from germline, CDR1 is SGDLS and CDR2 is YYNGEE. The CDR3 coding sequence is TGTGCCAGCAGCGTAGAGGACAGGGACTACGGCTACACCTTC. This codes for CASSVEDRDYGYTF. Looking up the rest from reference TRBV9 and TRBJ1-2 gives the full variable domain: DSGVTQTPKHLITATGQRVTLRCSPRSGDLSVYWYQQSLDQGLQFLIQYYNGEERAKGNILERFSAQQFPDLHSELNLSSLELGDSALYFCASSVEDRDYGYTFGSGTRLTVV.

This clone was counted once. The chain uses TRBV29-1 and TRBJ1-2; tentatively, D is TRBD1 (5 bases). Germline CDR1 SQVTM, CDR2 ANQGSEA. The CDR3 loop spans 15 amino acids. Trimming shortened V by 2 bases and J by 6 bases, and 19 bases separated the two germline ends. CDR3: CSVERRRVHTDGYTF. The CDR3 coding sequence is TGCAGCGTTGAAAGGCGCAGGGTCCATACGGATGGCTACACCTTC.

The sample holds a few counts of this clone. This chain joins TRBV6-5 and TRBJ2-1, with TRBD2 matching 7 bases. Germline assignment: CDR1 MNHEY and CDR2 SVGAGI. Losses at the gene ends were 2 bases for V and 4 bases for J; bases not matched to a gene: 5. CDR3 size: 15 residues. The chain's CDR3 is CASSYSASGYNEQFF. The CDR3 coding sequence is TGTGCCAGCAGTTACAGTGCTAGCGGTTACAATGAGCAGTTCTTC.

The genes are TRBV10-3 and TRBJ1-1; D might be TRBD1 (5 bases). Germline V lookup: CDR1 ENHRY, CDR2 SYGVKD. V was pared by 3 bases and J by 1 base, with 9 bases between. The CDR3 sequence is 14 residues long. The chain's CDR3 is CAISDPTGNTEAFF. CDR3 DNA sequence: TGTGCCATCAGTGACCCTACAGGGAACACTGAAGCTTTCTTT.

The chain recombines TRBV7-9 with TRBJ1-4, with a weak D call TRBD1 (5 bases). The germline gives CDR1 SEHNR, CDR2 FQNEAQ (reference sequence). V dropped 5 bases and J dropped 4 bases, with 14 bases sitting between them. CDR3 size: 15 residues. The CDR3 coding sequence is TGTGCCAGCAGCGCCCCGGGGGGTATTAATGAAAAACTGTTTTTT. Translating gives CASSAPGGINEKLFF. Combining the CDR3 with reference TRBV7-9 and TRBJ1-4 gives the whole variable domain DTGVSQNPRHKITKRGQNVTFRCDPISEHNRLYWYRQTLGQGPEFLTYFQNEAQLEKSRLLSDRFSAERPKGSFSTLEIQRTEQGDSAMYLCASSAPGGINEKLFFGSGTQLSVL.

This clone was counted only a few times. This rearrangement joins TRBV3-1 (or the pseudogene TRBV3-2) to TRBJ2-2; 7 bases line up with TRBD2. The germline CDR1 and CDR2 sequences are LGHDT and YNNKEL (reference sequence). The CDR3 contains 16 residues. Losses at the gene ends were 2 bases for V and 0 bases for J; bases not matched to a gene: 3. The CDR3 DNA reads as TGTGCCAGCAGCCAAACGGGGGGAACGAACACCGGGGAGCTGTTTTTT. Translation: CASSQTGGTNTGELFF.

The rearrangement links TRBV28 to TRBJ1-5; D ambiguous. V was cut by 2 bases and J by 1 base, with 3 bases left in between. The CDR3 totals 13 residues. The germline gives CDR1 MDHEN, CDR2 SYDVKM. As DNA, the CDR3 is TGTGCCAGCAGTTTAATAAGCAATCAGCCCCAGCATTTT. Encoded protein: CASSLISNQPQHF.

This chain links TRBV5-1 with TRBJ2-5; possibly TRBD1 for D (5 bases). Germline loops: CDR1 SGHRS, CDR2 YFSETQ. V was shortened by 0 bases and J by 5 bases, with 8 bases between the two germline ends. The CDR3 covers 13 residues. CDR3 coding DNA: TGCGCCAGCAGCTTGGCAGGGCGGGAGACCCAGTACTTC. Encoded protein: CASSLAGRETQYF.

This clone was recorded once. The V call is TRBV5-8, the J call TRBJ2-7; D is perhaps TRBD1 (6 bases). The V gene lost 3 bases and the J gene lost 2 bases, with 9 bases spanning the gap. CDR3 length: 13 residues. In germline, CDR1 is SGHTS, CDR2 YDEGEE. In nucleotides, the CDR3 is TGTGCCAGCAGCTGGACAGACACCTACGAGCAGTACTTC. This encodes CASSWTDTYEQYF.

A note on this clone: A much larger clonotype is one base distant, so this may be a read error. V is TRBV6-5 and J is TRBJ1-2, with 7 bases lining up with TRBD1. This CDR3 has 12 amino acids. J was trimmed by 5 bases and V by 5 bases; bases with no gene match: 2. Germline assignment: CDR1 MNHEY and CDR2 SVGAGI. CDR3 sequence: CASSKQGYGYTF. The CDR3 DNA sequence: TGTGCCAGCAGTAAACAGGGGTATGGCTACACCTTC.